This TCR beta chain was recovered during a study of T cells in women clearing cervical HPV infection. Repertoires were generated with immunoSEQ multiplex PCR, while TCRdb's copy carries only in-frame clones and drops some. This sample's clone table lists 30,000 or so clones. V lost 4 bases, J lost 5 bases, and 4 bases stayed unmatched. The CDR3 is made up of 12 amino acids. Germline lookup yields CDR1 DFQATT and CDR2 SNEGSKA (reference sequence). Of note for this clone: The antigen is unknown. The CDR3 is cut off 3 residues early in the read; its end comes from the germline J gene.

Study-wide results and caveats: TRBV6-7 relative abundance averaged around 0.11% in cases and less than 0.2% in controls. Cases and controls were distinguished at AUC 0.83 by richness and V genes.

MY09/MY11 PCR detected cervical HPV DNA; dot-blot assigned genotypes. The sequenced sample was blood buffy coat. The chain employs TRBV20-1 and TRBJ2-5, with 7 bases lining up with TRBD1. This TCR derives from a woman aged 18 to 69 with a cervical HPV16 infection that either progressed to CIN3+ or cleared (not recorded which). CDR3 in amino acids: CSATQTGETQYF. The sequenced CDR3 bases are TGCAGTGCTACCCAGACAGGGGAGACC.